A single T cell receptor beta chain is shown here with its context. Antigen unknown. The time point: week 47, end of study. Doses of 300 ug of mutant IDH1 20-mer peptide were given with topical imiquimod. The data were taken from a study of a mutant IDH1 vaccine in newly diagnosed glioma. Only in-frame clones appear in the TCRdb table, and some are missing; sequencing was by immunoSEQ multiplex PCR. This sample carries tens of thousands of clones, around 82% of them seen once, and the ten largest clones take approximately 19%. This CDR3 region has 14 residues. V was shortened by 4 bases and J by 6 bases, with 15 bases between the two germline ends. Germline V gives CDR1 LGHNA, CDR2 YSLEER.

This chain uses TRBV4-3 with TRBJ1-1, with D perhaps matching TRBD1 (5 bases). The source of this sequence is a young man with glioma. Some clones in this sample may be carry-over from other donors' samples. The sequences come from PBMCs, collected from a glioma patient whose treatment included an IDH1 peptide vaccine. The CDR3 nucleotides read TGCGCCAGCAGCCCCCGAGAGGGGCGAGCTGAAGCTTTCTTT. This sequence encodes CASSPREGRAEAFF.